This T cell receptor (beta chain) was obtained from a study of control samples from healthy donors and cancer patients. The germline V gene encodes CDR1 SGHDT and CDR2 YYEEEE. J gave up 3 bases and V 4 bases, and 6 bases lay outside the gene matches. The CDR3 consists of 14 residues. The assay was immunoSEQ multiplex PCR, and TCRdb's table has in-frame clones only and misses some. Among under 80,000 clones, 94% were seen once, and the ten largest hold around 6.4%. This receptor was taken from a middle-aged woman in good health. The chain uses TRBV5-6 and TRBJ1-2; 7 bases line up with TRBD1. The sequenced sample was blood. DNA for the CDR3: TGTGCCAGCAGCACCAGGGACAGTTACTATGGCTACACCTTC. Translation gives CASSTRDSYYGYTF.